Below are 7 T cell receptor beta chains sequenced from a single sample in a study of blood T cells in healthy people across ages (dated by TCRdb to about 2015). The receptor library was made with 5' RACE. Sequenced using an Illumina HiSeq 2500. The second PCR ran for roughly 7 to 12 cycles and used a J-beta primer mix along with a sample-barcoded 5' primer. TCRdb passed the public sequencing reads through fastp at Q25 and MiXCR, retaining productive beta sequences. Rows with one shared CDR3 protein collapse into an entry with the most common genes and DNA. Recorded for this sample are 1.5 million to 2 million distinct CDR3 sequences; around 50% of them occurred a single time. 2.1% of the sample belongs to the ten largest clones. Specimen: blood. Source of these receptors: a woman between 40 and 50 years old in good health.

The V and J genes are TRBV28 and TRBJ1-2; D uncertain. The CDR3 length is 11 residues. Trimming removed 6 bases at V and 9 bases at J, with 11 bases between. Germline V lookup: CDR1 MDHEN, CDR2 SYDVKM. CDR3 loop: CASRSDWSYTF. The CDR3 bases are TGTGCCAGCAGGTCAGATTGGAGCTACACCTTC.

V is TRBV7-2 and J is TRBJ2-5, with D hard to call. CDR1 is SGHTA, CDR2 FQGNSA, per germline. The CDR3 is 14 residues long. V was shortened by 5 bases and J by 5 bases, with 15 bases between the two germline ends. Here the CDR3 reads CASSRSREDETQYF. The DNA of the CDR3 is TGTGCCAGCAGCCGCTCAAGGGAAGACGAGACCCAGTACTTC.

The V gene is TRBV7-8, the J gene TRBJ1-2; 8 bases map to TRBD1. The V gene end was trimmed by 3 bases and the J gene end by 5 bases; junction bases not matched to a gene: 11. The CDR3 runs to 16 residues. Germline values: CDR1 SGHVS, CDR2 FQNEAQ. DNA of the CDR3: TGTGCCAGCAGCTTGGCTACGGGACAGGCCCATTATGGCTACACCTTC. Protein: CASSLATGQAHYGYTF.

This clonotype was recorded a few times. V usage is TRBV10-2 and J usage is TRBJ2-1; maybe TRBD2 (6 bases). Germline V gene data show CDR1 as WSHSY and CDR2 as SAAADI. CDR3 size: 12 residues. Trimming cost V 6 bases and J 7 bases, with 10 bases left between them. For the CDR3, the DNA is TGCGCCAGCAGGGAGGGGCGGAATGAGCAGTTCTTC. Amino acids: CASREGRNEQFF.

This clonotype was counted only a few times. The chain uses TRBV29-1 and TRBJ1-2; a possible D gene is TRBD1 (6 bases). Germline assignment: CDR1 SQVTM and CDR2 ANQGSEA. This CDR3 is built from 11 residues. V lost 6 bases to trimming and J lost 8 bases, with 13 bases between them. This CDR3 reads CSVGAGGGYTF. The CDR3 region has the DNA TGCAGCGTCGGGGCCGGGGGCGGCTACACCTTC. Complete variable domain (other parts from reference TRBV29-1 and TRBJ1-2): SAVISQKPSRDICQRGTSLTIQCQVDSQVTMMFWYRQQPGQSLTLIATANQGSEATYESGFVIDKFPISRPNLTFSTLTVSNMSPEDSSIYLCSVGAGGGYTFGSGTRLTVV.

This clonotype was seen a few times. V and J are TRBV7-2 and TRBJ2-4; no clear D. Germline lookup yields CDR1 SGHTA and CDR2 FQGNSA. Trimming stripped 5 bases from V and 7 bases from J, with 9 bases between. This CDR3 is 12 amino acids long. The CDR3 region is CASSKPRNIQYF. CDR3 bases: TGTGCCAGCAGCAAACCAAGGAACATTCAGTACTTC. Looking up the rest from reference TRBV7-2 and TRBJ2-4 gives the full variable domain: GAGVSQSPSNKVTEKGKDVELRCDPISGHTALYWYRQSLGQGLEFLIYFQGNSAPDKSGLPSDRFSAERTGGSVSTLTIQRTQQEDSAVYLCASSKPRNIQYFGAGTRLSVL.

Only one count was recorded for this clonotype. The V and J genes are TRBV5-1 and TRBJ2-3; 8 nucleotides align to TRBD2. J was trimmed by 6 bases and V by 1 base; bases with no gene match: 13. CDR3 size: 17 residues. Looked up from germline, CDR1 is SGHRS and CDR2 is YFSETQ. The CDR3 region is CASSLHLSGGTGDTQYF. The CDR3 DNA is TGCGCCAGCAGCTTGCACTTAAGCGGGGGTACCGGGGATACGCAGTATTTT. The complete variable domain, with remaining parts taken from reference TRBV5-1 and TRBJ2-3, reads KAGVTQTPRYLIKTRGQQVTLSCSPISGHRSVSWYQQTPGQGLQFLFEYFSETQRNKGNFPGRFSGRQFSNSRSEMNVSTLELGDSALYLCASSLHLSGGTGDTQYFGPGTRLTVL.